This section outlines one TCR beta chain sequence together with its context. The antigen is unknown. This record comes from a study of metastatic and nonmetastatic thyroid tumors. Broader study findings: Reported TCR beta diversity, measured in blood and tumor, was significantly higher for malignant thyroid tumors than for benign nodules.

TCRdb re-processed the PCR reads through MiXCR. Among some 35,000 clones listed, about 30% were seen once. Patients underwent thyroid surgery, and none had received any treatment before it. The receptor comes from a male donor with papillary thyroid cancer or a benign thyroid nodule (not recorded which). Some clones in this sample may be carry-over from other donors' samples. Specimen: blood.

CDR3 loop: CSASTSGSFYEQFF. For the CDR3, the DNA is TGCAGTGCTAGCACTAGCGGGAGTTTCTATGAGCAGTTCTTC. The V gene is TRBV20-1, the J gene TRBJ2-1; 11 bases are shared with TRBD2. The CDR3 spans 14 residues. J was trimmed by 8 bases and V by 3 bases; bases with no gene match: 6. The germline gives CDR1 DFQATT, CDR2 SNEGSKA (reference sequence).